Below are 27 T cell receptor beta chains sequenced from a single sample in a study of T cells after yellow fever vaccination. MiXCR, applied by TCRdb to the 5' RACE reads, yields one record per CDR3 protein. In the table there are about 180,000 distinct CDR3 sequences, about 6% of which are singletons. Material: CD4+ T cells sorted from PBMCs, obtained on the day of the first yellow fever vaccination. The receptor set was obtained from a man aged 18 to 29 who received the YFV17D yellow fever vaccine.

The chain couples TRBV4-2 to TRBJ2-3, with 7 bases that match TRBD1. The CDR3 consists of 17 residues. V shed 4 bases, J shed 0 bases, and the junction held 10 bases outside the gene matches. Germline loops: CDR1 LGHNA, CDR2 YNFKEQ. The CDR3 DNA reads TGTGCCAGCAGCCCTTTGTCGACAGGGTTCAGCACAGATACGCAGTATTTT. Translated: CASSPLSTGFSTDTQYF.

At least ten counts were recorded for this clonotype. In DNA, the CDR3 is TGTGCCAGCAGCCCCCAGCCTAGCACAGATACGCAGTATTTT. It is translated as CASSPQPSTDTQYF. The chain carries TRBV7-3 and TRBJ2-3; D is unresolved. Trimming removed 5 bases from V and 0 bases from J, with 9 bases in between. Germline CDR1 is SGHTA and CDR2 is FQGTGA. CDR3 length: 14 residues. The full variable domain, with the rest looked up from reference TRBV7-3 and TRBJ2-3, is GAGVSQTPSNKVTEKGKYVELRCDPISGHTALYWYRQSLGQGPEFLIYFQGTGAADDSGLPNDRFFAVRPEGSVSTLKIQRTERGDSAVYLCASSPQPSTDTQYFGPGTRLTVL.

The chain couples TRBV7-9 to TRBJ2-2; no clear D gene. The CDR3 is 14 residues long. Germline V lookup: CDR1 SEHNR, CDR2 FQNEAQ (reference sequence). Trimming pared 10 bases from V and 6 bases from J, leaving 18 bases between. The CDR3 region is CAMSFGLVAGELFF. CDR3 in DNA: TGTGCCATGAGCTTCGGGCTTGTCGCCGGGGAGCTGTTTTTT.

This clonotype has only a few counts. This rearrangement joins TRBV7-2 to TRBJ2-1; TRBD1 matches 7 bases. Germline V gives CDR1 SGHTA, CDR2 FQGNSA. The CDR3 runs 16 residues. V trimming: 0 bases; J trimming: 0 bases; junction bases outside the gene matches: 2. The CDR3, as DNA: TGTGCCAGCAGCTTAGCGTGGGACAGCTCCTACAATGAGCAGTTCTTC. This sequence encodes CASSLAWDSSYNEQFF.

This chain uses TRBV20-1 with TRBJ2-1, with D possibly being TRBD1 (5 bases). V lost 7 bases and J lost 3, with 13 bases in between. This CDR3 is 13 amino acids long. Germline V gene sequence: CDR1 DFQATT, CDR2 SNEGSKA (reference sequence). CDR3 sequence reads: CSGSQGNYNEQFF. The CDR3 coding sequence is TGCAGTGGTTCGCAGGGAAACTACAATGAGCAGTTCTTC.

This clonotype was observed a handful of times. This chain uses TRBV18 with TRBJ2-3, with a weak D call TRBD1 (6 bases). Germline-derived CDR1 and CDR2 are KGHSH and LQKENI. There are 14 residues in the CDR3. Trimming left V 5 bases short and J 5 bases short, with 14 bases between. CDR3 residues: CASSRQETGDTQYF. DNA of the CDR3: TGTGCCAGCTCAAGACAGGAAACAGGAGATACGCAGTATTTT.

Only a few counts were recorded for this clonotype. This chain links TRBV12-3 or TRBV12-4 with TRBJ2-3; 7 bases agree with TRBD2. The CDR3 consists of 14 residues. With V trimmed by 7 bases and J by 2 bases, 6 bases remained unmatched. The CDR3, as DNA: TGTGCCAGCAAAGGGCGGGGGTTCACAGATACGCAGTATTTT. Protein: CASKGRGFTDTQYF.

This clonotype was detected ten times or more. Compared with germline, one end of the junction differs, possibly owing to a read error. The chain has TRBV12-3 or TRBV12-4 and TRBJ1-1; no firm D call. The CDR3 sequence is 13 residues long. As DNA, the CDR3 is TGCGCCAGCAGCTTGGTGGGGAACACTGAAGCTTTCTTT. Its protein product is CASSLVGNTEAFF.

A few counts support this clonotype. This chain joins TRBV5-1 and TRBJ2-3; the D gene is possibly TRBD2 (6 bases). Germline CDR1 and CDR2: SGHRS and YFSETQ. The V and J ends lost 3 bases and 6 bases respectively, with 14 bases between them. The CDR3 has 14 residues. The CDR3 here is CASSSSAPRDTQYF. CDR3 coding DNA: TGCGCCAGCAGCTCTAGCGCCCCCAGGGATACGCAGTATTTT.

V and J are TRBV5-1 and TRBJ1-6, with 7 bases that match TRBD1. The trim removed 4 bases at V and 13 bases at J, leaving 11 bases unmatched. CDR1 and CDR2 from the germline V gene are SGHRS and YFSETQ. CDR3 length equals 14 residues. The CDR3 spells CASSSGTVLRPLHF. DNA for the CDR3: TGCGCCAGCAGCAGTGGGACAGTTCTGCGCCCCCTCCACTTT.

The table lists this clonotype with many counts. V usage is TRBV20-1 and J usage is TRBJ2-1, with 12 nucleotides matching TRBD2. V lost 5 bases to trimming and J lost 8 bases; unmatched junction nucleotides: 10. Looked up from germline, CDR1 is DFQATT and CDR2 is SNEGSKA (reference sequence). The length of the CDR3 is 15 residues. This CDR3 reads CSASLRLAGGDEQFF. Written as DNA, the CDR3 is TGCAGTGCTTCCCTCCGGCTAGCGGGGGGGGATGAGCAGTTCTTC.

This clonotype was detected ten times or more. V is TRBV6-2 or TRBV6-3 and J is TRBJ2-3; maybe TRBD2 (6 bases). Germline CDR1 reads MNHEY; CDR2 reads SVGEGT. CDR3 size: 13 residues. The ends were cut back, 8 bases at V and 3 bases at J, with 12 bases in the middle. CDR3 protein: CASVAGGTDTQYF. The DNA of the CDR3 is TGTGCCAGCGTCGCAGGAGGGACAGATACGCAGTATTTT.

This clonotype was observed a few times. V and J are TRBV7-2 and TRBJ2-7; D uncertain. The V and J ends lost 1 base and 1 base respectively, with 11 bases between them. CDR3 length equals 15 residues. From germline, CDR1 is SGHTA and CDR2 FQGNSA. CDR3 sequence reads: CASSLGAGLSYEQYF. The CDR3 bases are TGTGCCAGCAGCTTAGGGGCCGGGTTATCCTACGAGCAGTACTTC.

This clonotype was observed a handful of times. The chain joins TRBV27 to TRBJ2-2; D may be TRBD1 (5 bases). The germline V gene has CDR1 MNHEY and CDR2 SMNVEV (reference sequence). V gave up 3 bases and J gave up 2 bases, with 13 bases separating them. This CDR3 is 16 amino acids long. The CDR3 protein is CASSFSIGVNTGELFF. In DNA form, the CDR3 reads TGTGCCAGCAGTTTTAGTATAGGGGTCAACACCGGGGAGCTGTTTTTT.

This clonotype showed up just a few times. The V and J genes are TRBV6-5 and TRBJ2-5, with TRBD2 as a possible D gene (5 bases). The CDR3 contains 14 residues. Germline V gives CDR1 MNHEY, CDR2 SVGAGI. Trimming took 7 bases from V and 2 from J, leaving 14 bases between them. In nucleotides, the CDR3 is TGTGCCAGCAATCTCGGGGTCTGGCAAGAGACCCAGTACTTC. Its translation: CASNLGVWQETQYF.

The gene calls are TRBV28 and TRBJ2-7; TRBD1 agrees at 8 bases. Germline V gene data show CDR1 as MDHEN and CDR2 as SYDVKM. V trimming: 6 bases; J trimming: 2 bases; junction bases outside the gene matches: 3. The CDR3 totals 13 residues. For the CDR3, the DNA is TGTGCCAGCAGGTTACAGGGGGCCTACGAGCAGTACGTC. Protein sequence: CASRLQGAYEQYV.

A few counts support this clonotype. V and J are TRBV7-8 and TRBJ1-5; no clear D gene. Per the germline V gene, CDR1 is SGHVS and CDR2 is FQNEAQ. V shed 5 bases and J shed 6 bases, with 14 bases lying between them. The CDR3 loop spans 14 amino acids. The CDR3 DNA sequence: TGTGCCAGCAGCACACCCCTATACGGTCAGCCCCAGCATTTT. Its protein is CASSTPLYGQPQHF.

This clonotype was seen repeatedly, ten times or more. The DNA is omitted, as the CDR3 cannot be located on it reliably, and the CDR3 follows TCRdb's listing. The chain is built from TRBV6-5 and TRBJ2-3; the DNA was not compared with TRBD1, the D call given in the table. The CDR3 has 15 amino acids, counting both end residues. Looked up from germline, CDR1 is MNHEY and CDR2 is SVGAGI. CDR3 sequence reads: CASSSSGGGTDTQYF.

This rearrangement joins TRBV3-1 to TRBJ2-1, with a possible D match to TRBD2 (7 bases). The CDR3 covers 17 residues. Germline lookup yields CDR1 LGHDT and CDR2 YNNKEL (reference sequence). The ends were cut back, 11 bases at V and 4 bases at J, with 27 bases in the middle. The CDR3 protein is CAFSPQGRGGRYNEQFF. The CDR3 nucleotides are TGTGCCTTCAGCCCCCAAGGGAGGGGGGGTAGATACAATGAGCAGTTCTTC.

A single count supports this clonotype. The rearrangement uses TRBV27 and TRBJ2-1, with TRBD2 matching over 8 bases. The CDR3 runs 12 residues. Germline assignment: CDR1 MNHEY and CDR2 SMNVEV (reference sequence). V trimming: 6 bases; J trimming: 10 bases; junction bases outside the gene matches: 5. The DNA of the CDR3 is TGTGCCAGCAGGACCCAGCGGGGGGAGCAGTTCTTC. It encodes CASRTQRGEQFF.

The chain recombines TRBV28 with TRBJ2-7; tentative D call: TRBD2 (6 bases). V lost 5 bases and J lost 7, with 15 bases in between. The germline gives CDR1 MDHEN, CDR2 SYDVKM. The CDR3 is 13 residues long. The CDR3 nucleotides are TGTGCCAGCAGTCCCCGAGCGGGTGGGGAGCAGTACGTC. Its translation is CASSPRAGGEQYV.

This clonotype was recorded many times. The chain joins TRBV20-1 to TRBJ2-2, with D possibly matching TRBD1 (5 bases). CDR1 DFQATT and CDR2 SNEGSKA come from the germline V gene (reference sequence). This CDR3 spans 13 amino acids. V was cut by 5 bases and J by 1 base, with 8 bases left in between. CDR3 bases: TGCAGTGCTTGGACATTGAACACCGGGGAGCTGTTTTTT. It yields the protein CSAWTLNTGELFF.

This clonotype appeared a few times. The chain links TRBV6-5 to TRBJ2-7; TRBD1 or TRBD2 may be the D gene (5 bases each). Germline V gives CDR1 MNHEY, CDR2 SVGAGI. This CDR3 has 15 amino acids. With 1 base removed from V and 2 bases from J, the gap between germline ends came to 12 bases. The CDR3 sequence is CASSYYPGQPYEQYF. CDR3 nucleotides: TGTGCCAGCAGTTACTACCCGGGGCAACCCTACGAGCAGTACTTC.

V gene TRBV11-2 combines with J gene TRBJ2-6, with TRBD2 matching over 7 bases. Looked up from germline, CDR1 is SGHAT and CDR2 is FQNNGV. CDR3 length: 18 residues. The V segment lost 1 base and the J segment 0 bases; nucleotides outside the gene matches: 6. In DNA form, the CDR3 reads TGTGCCAGCAGCTTAGTGGTAGGGAGGGGCTCTGGGGCCAACGTCCTGACTTTC. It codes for CASSLVVGRGSGANVLTF.

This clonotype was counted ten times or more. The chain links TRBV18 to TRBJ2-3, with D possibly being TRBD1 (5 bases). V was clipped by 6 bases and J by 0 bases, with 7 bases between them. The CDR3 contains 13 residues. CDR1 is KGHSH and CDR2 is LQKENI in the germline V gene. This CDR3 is CASSRTSTDTQYF. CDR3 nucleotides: TGTGCCAGCTCCCGGACAAGCACAGATACGCAGTATTTT.

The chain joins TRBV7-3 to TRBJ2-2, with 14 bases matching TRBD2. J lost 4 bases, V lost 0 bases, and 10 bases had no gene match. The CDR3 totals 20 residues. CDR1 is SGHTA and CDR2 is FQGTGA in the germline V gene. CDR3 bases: TGTGCCAGCAGCTTAACTTCAGGGACTAGCGGGGGCCCGGGCACCGGGGAGCTGTTTTTT. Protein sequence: CASSLTSGTSGGPGTGELFF.

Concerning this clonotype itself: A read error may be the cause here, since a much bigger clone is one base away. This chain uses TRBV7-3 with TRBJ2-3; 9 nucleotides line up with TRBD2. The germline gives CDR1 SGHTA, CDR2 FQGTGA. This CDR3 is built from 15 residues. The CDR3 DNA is TGTGCCAGCAGGGCGATCGGGACTAGCACAGATACGCAGAATTTT. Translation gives CASRAIGTSTDTQNF.